Here is one T cell receptor (beta chain) with its context. A split of CD4+ cells into CD45RA+ naive and CD45RA-negative memory subsets was performed. This sample stems from a study of shared clonotypes between healthy human individuals. Generated by immunoSEQ multiplex PCR, the TCRdb table keeps only in-frame clones and is missing some. Found here are roughly 1,100,000 clones, approximately 68% of them singletons; the top ten hold about 1.5%. The material sequenced was memory CD4+ T cells sorted from blood. Specified subset: CD45RA-negative fraction. This TCR was sampled from a man between 18 and 29 years old in good health.

This CDR3 reads CASSQTRYPDTQYF. The CDR3 DNA sequence: TGTGCCAGCAGTCAGACTAGATACCCAGATACGCAGTATTTT. The rearrangement links TRBV9 to TRBJ2-3; possible D gene TRBD2, 6 bases. This CDR3 has 14 residues. Trimming removed 5 bases at V and 4 bases at J, with 14 bases between. Per germline, CDR1 SGDLS and CDR2 YYNGEE.